The entry that follows covers one T cell receptor beta chain sequence. Its cognate antigen is unknown. Total RNA amounts of at least 5 micrograms were extracted per sample. This CDR3 comprises 13 residues. The trim removed 7 bases at V and 7 bases at J, leaving 9 bases unmatched. PCR was performed a second time for about 7 to 11 cycles using a sample-barcoded 5' primer and a J-beta primer mix. TCRdb re-analysed the 5' RACE reads in MiXCR, keeping a single row per CDR3 protein. The table records about a million distinct CDR3 sequences, approximately 38% of them present only once. The data were obtained in a study of blood T cells in healthy people across ages. Whole-study results and caveats: Estimated diversity across one million T cells was deemed an underestimate.

This chain uses TRBV12-3 or TRBV12-4 with TRBJ1-1, with 7 bases that match TRBD1. The sequencing input was blood. This clonotype originated in a man between 18 and 29 years old in good health. CDR3: CASTRNRDSEAFF. CDR3 DNA sequence: TGTGCCAGCACCCGAAACCGGGACAGTGAAGCTTTCTTT.